The sequence of this TCR beta chain was determined in a study of cytomegalovirus exposure and HLA in healthy donors. The germline gives CDR1 GTSNPN, CDR2 SVGIG (reference sequence). CDR3 length: 15 amino acids. PCR used 60 Vbeta primers and 13 Jbeta primers. The protocol was immunoSEQ multiplex PCR, while the TCRdb copy is restricted to in-frame clones and leaves out a portion. The ten most abundant clones cover 1.1% of a sample with some 82,000 clones. Regarding this clone: Antigen: not known. One junction end does not reproduce the germline sequence, and a read error may be involved.

Overall study results and limits: The study listed 164 cytomegalovirus-associated TCR beta chains. Presence/absence analyses took donor sequencing depth as roughly uniform.

Material for sequencing was PBMCs. This clonotype originated in a woman aged 25 to 39 in good health and CMV-seronegative. The chain recombines TRBV30 with TRBJ2-5; TRBD2 matches 10 bases. As DNA, the CDR3 is TGTGCCGGGAGTGTAGGCCTAGCGGGAGTGGAGACCCAGTACTTC. Residues: CAGSVGLAGVETQYF. Combining the CDR3 with reference TRBV30 and TRBJ2-5 gives the whole variable domain SQTIHQWPATLVQPVGSPLSLECTVEGTSNPNLYWYRQAAGRGLQLLFYSVGIGQISSEVPQNLSASRPQDRQFILSSKKLLLSDSGFYLCAGSVGLAGVETQYFGPGTRLLVL.